This T cell receptor (beta chain) was observed in a study of cytomegalovirus exposure and HLA in healthy donors. The overall study: Roughly 180 million T cells yielded approximately 100 million unique TCR beta sequences, as an earlier analysis found. Study-wide results and limits: In an earlier analysis, in roughly 600 donors, most V segments appeared productive either ~87% or ~30% of the time. Associated with cytomegalovirus, according to the listing, were fewer than 200 TCR beta chains.

The PCR was carried out with 60 Vbeta primers and 13 Jbeta primers. Clones were read by immunoSEQ multiplex PCR, and TCRdb kept only the in-frame ones, dropping some. The table lists 150,000 to 200,000 clones, about 77% of them singletons. Germline V lookup: CDR1 SGHTA, CDR2 FQGNSA. Trimming removed 1 base at V and 4 bases at J, with 7 bases between. This CDR3 region has 14 residues. Of note for this clone: Its specificity is unknown.

The gene calls are TRBV7-2 and TRBJ2-2, with D uncertain. Sample: PBMCs. This TCR was sampled from a woman aged 40 to 55 in good health and CMV-seropositive. CDR3 sequence reads: CASSLDSGTGELFF. CDR3 nucleotide sequence: TGTGCCAGCAGCTTAGATTCAGGCACCGGGGAGCTGTTTTTT. The full variable domain, in which reference TRBV7-2 and TRBJ2-2 provide the parts outside the CDR3, is GAGVSQSPSNKVTEKGKDVELRCDPISGHTALYWYRQSLGQGLEFLIYFQGNSAPDKSGLPSDRFSAERTGGSVSTLTIQRTQQEDSAVYLCASSLDSGTGELFFGEGSRLTVL.